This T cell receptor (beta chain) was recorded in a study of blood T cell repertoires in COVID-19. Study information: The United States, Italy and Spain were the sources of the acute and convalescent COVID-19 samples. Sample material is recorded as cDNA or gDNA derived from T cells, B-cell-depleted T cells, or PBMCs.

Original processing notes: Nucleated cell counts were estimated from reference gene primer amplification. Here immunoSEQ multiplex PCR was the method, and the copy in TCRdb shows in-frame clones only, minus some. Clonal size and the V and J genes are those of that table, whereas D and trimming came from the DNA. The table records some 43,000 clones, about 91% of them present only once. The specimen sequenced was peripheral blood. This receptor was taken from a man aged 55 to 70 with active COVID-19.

The DNA of the CDR3 is TGTGCCATCAGAACAGGGACTAGCGGGAAGGGCGAGCAGTACTTC. Residues: CAIRTGTSGKGEQYF. The chain carries TRBV10-3 and TRBJ2-7; 13 bases are a match to TRBD2. In germline, CDR1 is ENHRY, CDR2 SYGVKD. J lost 6 bases, V lost 6 bases, and 8 bases had no gene match. The CDR3 is 15 residues long.